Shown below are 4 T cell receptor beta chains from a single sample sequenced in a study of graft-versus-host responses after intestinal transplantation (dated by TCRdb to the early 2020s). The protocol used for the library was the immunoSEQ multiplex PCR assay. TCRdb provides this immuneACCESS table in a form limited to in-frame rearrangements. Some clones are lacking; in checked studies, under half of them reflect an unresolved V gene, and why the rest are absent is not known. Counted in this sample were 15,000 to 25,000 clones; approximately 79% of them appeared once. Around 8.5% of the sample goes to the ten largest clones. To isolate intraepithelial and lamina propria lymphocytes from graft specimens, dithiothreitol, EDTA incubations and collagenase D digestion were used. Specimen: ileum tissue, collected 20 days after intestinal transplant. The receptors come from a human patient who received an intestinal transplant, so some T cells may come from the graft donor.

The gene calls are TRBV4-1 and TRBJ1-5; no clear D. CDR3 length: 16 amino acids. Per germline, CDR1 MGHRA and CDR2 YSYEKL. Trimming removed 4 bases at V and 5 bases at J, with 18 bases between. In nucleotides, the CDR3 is TGCGCCAGCAGCCCTTGGGCCCTCCTCGGGGATCAGCCCCAGCATTTT. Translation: CASSPWALLGDQPQHF.

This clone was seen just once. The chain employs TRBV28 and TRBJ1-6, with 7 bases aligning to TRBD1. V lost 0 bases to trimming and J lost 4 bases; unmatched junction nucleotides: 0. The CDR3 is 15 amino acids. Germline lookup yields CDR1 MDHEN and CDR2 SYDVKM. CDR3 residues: CASSLWTGYNSPLHF. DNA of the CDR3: TGTGCCAGCAGTTTATGGACAGGGTATAATTCACCCCTCCACTTT.

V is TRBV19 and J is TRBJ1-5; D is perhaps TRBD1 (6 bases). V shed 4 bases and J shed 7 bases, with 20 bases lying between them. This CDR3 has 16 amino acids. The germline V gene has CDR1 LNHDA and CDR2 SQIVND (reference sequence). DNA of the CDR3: TGTGCCAGTAGTAAAGGCAGGGGATCAGTTATACAGCCCCAGCATTTT. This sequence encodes CASSKGRGSVIQPQHF.

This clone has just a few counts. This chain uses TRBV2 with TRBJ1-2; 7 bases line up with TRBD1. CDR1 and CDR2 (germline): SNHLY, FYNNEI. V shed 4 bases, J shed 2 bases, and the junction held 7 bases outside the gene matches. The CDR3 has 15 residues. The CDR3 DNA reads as TGTGCCAGCAGTGGGACCCCAGGGGGGAACTATGGCTACACCTTC. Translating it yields CASSGTPGGNYGYTF.